This T cell receptor (beta chain) was found in a study of beta chain features in type 1 diabetes. Study-wide findings and caveats: TCRB CDR3s from Type 1 diabetes patients were moderately but significantly shorter in all four CD4+ subsets.

Sorted populations were all over 98% pure. The J segment lost 4 bases and the V segment lost 10 bases, leaving 7 bases of the junction unmatched. Looked up from germline, CDR1 is MNHEY and CDR2 is SVGAGI. This CDR3 has 13 amino acids. This clone was detected only a few times. Its matching antigen is unknown. Expressed TCRB transcripts were sequenced because the isolated RNA had all been reverse transcribed beforehand. Profiling relied on immunoSEQ multiplex PCR, and the TCRdb table lists in-frame clones only, not all of them. The table has 500,000 to 800,000 clones, around 11% seen once. This clonotype was sampled from a man aged 25 to 40 with type 1 diabetes. This chain connects TRBV6-5 to TRBJ2-5; 9 bases are a match to TRBD1. Sequencing was performed on naive CD4+ T cells from blood. In nucleotides, the CDR3 is TGTGCCACTAACAGGGGGCGCGGAGAGACCCAGTACTTC. It codes for CATNRGRGETQYF.